The clone carrying this T cell receptor beta chain has at least ten counts. J was trimmed by 6 bases and V by 0 bases; bases with no gene match: 9. CDR1 is DFQATT, CDR2 SNEGSKA, per germline (reference sequence). The CDR3 extends over 15 amino acids. This specimen belongs to a study of T cells in Graves' hyperthyroidism and ophthalmopathy. Amplification of TCR beta CDR3 regions used RNA as the template. The TCR CDR3 first-round RT-PCR relied on the HTBI primer set. TCRdb recomputed calls from the multiplex PCR reads with MiXCR, one row per CDR3 protein. The sample has about 350,000 distinct CDR3 sequences, about 14% seen once.

Sequencing was performed on blood. The receptor was isolated from a woman aged 25 to 39 with Graves' hyperthyroidism. The rearrangement uses TRBV20-1 and TRBJ2-5; TRBD2 matches at 8 bases. In nucleotides, the CDR3 is TGCAGTGCTAGAGACCTGAATAGCGGGATGAAGACCCAGTACTTC. It specifies CSARDLNSGMKTQYF.